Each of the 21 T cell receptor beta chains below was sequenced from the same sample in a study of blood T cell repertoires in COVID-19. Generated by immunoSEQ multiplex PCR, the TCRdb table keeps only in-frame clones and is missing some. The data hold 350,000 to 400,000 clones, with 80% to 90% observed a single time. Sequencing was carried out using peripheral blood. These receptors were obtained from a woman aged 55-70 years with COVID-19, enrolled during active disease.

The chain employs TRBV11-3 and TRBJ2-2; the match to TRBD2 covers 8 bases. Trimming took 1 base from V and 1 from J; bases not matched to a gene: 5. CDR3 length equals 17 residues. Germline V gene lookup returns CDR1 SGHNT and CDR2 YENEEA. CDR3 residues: CASSLVVRGGNTGELFF. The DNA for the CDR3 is TGTGCCAGCAGCTTAGTCGTCCGGGGGGGGAACACCGGGGAGCTGTTTTTT.

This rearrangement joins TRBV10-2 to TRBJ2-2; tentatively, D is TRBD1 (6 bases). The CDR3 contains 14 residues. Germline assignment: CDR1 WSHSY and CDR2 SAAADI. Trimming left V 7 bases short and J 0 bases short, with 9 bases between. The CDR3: CASKGQANTGELFF. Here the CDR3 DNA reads TGCGCCAGCAAGGGACAAGCGAACACCGGGGAGCTGTTTTTT.

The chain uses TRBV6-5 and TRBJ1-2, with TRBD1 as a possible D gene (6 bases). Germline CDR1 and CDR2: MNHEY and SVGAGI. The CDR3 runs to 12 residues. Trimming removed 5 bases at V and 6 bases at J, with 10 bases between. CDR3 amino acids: CASSTGLDGYTF. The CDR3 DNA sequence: TGTGCCAGCAGTACAGGGTTGGATGGCTACACCTTC.

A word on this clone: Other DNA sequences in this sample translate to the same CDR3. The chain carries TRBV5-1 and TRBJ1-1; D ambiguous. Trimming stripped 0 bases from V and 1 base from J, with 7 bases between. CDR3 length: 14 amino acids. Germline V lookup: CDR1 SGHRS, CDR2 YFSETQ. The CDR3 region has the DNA TGCGCCAGCAGCTTGGATCCGGGGAACACTGAAGCTTTCTTT. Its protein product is CASSLDPGNTEAFF.

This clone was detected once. This chain's CDR3 is CASSSPRTALGNTIYF. CDR3 coding DNA: TGTGCCAGTAGTTCCCCGCGGACAGCCCTAGGAAACACCATATATTTT. The chain joins TRBV19 to TRBJ1-3, with D tentatively TRBD1 (6 bases). This CDR3 spans 16 amino acids. CDR1 LNHDA and CDR2 SQIVND come from the germline V gene (reference sequence). V lost 5 bases and J lost 4, with 18 bases in between.

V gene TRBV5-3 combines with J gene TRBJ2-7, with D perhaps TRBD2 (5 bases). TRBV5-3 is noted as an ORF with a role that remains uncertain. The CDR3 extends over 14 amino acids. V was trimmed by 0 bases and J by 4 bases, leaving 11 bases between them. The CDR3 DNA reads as TGTGCCAGAAGCTTGGTGGCTAGCTTTTACGAGCAGTACTTC. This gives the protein CARSLVASFYEQYF.

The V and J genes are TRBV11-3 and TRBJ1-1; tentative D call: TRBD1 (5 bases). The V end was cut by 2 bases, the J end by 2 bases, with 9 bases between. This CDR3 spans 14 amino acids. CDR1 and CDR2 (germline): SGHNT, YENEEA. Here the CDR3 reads CASSLNGANTEAFF. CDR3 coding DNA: TGTGCCAGCAGCTTAAATGGGGCCAACACTGAAGCTTTCTTT. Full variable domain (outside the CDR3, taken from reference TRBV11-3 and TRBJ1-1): EAGVVQSPRYKIIEKKQPVAFWCNPISGHNTLYWYLQNLGQGPELLIRYENEEAVDDSQLPKDRFSAERLKGVDSTLKIQPAELGDSAVYLCASSLNGANTEAFFGQGTRLTVV.

This CDR3 is CASSPRVGGSYEQYF. The CDR3 nucleotides read TGTGCCAGCAGCCCCCGGGTAGGAGGGTCCTACGAGCAGTACTTC. The chain uses TRBV5-4 and TRBJ2-7; D is possibly TRBD2 (6 bases). This CDR3 comprises 15 residues. Germline V gene data show CDR1 as SGHNT and CDR2 as YYREEE (reference sequence). V lost 4 bases and J 1 base, leaving 15 bases between the germline ends.

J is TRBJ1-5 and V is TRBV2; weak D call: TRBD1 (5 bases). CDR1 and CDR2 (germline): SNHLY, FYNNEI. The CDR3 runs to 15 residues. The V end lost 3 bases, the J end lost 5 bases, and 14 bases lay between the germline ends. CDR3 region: CASSDGGPQDQPQHF. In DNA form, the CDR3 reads TGTGCCAGCAGTGATGGTGGGCCACAGGATCAGCCCCAGCATTTT.

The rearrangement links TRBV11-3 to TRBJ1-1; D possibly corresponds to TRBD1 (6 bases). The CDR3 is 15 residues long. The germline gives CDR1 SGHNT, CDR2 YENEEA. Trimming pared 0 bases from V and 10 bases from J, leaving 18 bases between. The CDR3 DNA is TGTGCCAGCAGCTTAGAGACAGGTGCGATGAGGGGAGCTTTCTTT. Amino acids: CASSLETGAMRGAFF.

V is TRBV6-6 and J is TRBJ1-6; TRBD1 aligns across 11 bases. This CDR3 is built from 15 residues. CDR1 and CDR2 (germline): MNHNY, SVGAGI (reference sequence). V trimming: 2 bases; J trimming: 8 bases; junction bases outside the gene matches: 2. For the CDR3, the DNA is TGTGCCAGCAGTTACCGGGGACAGGGGGATTCACCCCTCCACTTT. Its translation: CASSYRGQGDSPLHF.

CDR3 region: CSVGQGIWQYF. CDR3 DNA: TGCAGTGTGGGTCAGGGTATATGGCAGTACTTC. The chain has TRBV20-1 and TRBJ2-7, with D possibly being TRBD1 (5 bases). The CDR3 is made up of 11 amino acids. CDR1 and CDR2 from the germline V gene are DFQATT and SNEGSKA (reference sequence). Trimming left V 7 bases short and J 9 bases short, with 16 bases between.

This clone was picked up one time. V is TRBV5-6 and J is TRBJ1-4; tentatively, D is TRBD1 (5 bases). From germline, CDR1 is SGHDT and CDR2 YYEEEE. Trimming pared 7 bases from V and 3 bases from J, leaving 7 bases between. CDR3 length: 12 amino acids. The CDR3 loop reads CASGGSNEKLFF. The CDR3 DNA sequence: TGTGCCAGCGGGGGGTCTAATGAAAAACTGTTTTTT.

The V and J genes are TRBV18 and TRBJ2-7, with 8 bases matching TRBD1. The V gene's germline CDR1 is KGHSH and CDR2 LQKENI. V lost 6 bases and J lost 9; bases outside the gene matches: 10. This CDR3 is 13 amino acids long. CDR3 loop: CASSPTDRVGQYF. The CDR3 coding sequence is TGTGCCAGCTCCCCTACGGACAGGGTGGGGCAGTACTTC. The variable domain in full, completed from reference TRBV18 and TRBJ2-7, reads NAGVMQNPRHLVRRRGQEARLRCSPMKGHSHVYWYRQLPEEGLKFMVYLQKENIIDESGMPKERFSAEFPKEGPSILRIQQVVRGDSAAYFCASSPTDRVGQYFGPGTRLTVT.

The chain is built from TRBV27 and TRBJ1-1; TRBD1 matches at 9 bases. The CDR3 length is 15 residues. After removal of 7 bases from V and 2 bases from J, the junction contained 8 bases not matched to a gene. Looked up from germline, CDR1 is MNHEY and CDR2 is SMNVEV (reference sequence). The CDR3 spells CASTMTGGGNTEAFF. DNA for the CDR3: TGTGCCAGCACCATGACAGGGGGAGGTAACACTGAAGCTTTCTTT.

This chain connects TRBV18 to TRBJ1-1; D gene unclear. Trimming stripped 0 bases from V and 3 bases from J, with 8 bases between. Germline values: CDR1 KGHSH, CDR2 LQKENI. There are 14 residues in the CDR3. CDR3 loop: CASSPPSFHTEAFF. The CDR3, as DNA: TGTGCCAGCTCACCACCATCCTTTCACACTGAAGCTTTCTTT.

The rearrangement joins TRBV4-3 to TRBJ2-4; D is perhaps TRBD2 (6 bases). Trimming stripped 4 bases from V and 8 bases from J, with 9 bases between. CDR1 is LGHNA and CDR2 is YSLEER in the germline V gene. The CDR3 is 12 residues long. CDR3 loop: CASSRERDIQYF. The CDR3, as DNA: TGCGCCAGCAGCCGGGAGCGGGACATTCAGTACTTC.

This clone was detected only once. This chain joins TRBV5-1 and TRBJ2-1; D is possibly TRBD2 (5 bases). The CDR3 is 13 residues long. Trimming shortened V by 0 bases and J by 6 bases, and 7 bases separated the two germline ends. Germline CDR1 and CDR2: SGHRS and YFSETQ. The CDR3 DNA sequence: TGCGCCAGCAGCTTGGGGCTAGCCAATGAGCAGTTCTTC. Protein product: CASSLGLANEQFF.

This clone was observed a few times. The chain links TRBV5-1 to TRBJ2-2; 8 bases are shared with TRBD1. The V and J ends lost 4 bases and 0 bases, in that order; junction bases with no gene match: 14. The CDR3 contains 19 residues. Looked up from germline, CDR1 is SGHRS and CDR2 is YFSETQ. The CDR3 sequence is CASSGGQGYSSANTGELFF. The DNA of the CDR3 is TGCGCCAGCAGCGGCGGACAGGGTTACTCTTCCGCGAACACCGGGGAGCTGTTTTTT.

CDR3 nucleotide sequence: TGTGCCAGCAGCTTACCCACAGGGAACTATGGCTACACCTTC. It translates to CASSLPTGNYGYTF. The rearrangement links TRBV11-2 to TRBJ1-2; D is perhaps TRBD1 (6 bases). Germline V gives CDR1 SGHAT, CDR2 FQNNGV. The CDR3 totals 14 residues. The ends were cut back, 2 bases at V and 2 bases at J, with 9 bases in the middle.

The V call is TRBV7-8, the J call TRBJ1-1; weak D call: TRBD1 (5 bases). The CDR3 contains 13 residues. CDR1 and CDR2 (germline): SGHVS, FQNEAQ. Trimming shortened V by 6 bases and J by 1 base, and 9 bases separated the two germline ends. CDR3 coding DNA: TGTGCCAGCAGTGCAGGGTGGAACACTGAAGCTTTCTTT. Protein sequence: CASSAGWNTEAFF. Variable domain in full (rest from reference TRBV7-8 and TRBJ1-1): GAGVSQSPRYKVAKRGQDVALRCDPISGHVSLFWYQQALGQGPEFLTYFQNEAQLDKSGLPSDRFFAERPEGSVSTLKIQRTQQEDSAVYLCASSAGWNTEAFFGQGTRLTVV.